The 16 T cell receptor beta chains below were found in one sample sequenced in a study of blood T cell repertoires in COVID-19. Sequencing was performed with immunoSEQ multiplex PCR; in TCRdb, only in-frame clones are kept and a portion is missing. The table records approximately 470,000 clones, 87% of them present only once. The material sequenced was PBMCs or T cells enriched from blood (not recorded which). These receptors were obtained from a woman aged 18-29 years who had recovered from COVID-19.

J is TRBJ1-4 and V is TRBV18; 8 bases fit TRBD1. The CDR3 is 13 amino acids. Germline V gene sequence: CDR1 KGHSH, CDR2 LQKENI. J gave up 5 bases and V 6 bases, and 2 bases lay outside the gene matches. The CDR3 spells CASSRDRNEKLFF. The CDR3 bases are TGTGCCAGCTCCCGGGACAGGAATGAAAAACTGTTTTTT.

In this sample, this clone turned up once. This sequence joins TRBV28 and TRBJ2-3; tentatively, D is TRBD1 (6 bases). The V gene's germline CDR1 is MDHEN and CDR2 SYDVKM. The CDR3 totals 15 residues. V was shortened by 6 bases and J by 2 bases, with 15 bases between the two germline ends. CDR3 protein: CASSFRGPSTDTQYF. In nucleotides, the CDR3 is TGTGCCAGCAGCTTCAGGGGTCCCTCCACAGATACGCAGTATTTT.

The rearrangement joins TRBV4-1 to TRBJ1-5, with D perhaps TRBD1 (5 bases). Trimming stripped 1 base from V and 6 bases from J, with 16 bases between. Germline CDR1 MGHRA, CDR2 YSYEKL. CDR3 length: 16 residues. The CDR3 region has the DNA TGCGCCAGCAGCCAAGGTCGGGGGATGCGGGGTCAGCCCCAGCATTTT. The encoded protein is CASSQGRGMRGQPQHF.

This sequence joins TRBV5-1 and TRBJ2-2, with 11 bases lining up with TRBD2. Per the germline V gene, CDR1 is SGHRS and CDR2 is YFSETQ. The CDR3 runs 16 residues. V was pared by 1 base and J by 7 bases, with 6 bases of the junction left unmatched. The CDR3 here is CASSLSAGTSGGELFF. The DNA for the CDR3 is TGCGCCAGCAGCTTGTCAGCCGGGACTAGCGGCGGGGAGCTGTTTTTT.

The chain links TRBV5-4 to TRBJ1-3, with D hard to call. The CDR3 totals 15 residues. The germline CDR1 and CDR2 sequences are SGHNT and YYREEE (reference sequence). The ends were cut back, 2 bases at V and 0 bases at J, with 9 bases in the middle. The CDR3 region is CASSFGPFSGNTIYF. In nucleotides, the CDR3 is TGTGCCAGCAGCTTTGGGCCTTTCTCTGGAAACACCATATATTTT.

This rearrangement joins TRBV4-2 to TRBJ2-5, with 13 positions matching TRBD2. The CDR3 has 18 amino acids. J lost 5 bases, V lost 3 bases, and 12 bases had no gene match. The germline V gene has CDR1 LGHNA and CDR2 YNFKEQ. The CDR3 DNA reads TGTGCCAGCAGCCAGGAAACTAGCGGGGGGGCTCTCGGGGAGACCCAGTACTTC. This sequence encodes CASSQETSGGALGETQYF.

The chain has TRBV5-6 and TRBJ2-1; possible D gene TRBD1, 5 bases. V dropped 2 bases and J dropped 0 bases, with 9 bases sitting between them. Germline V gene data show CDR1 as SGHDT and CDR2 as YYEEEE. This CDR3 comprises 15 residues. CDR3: CASSFKTDSYNEQFF. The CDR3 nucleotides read TGTGCCAGCAGCTTTAAGACAGACTCCTACAATGAGCAGTTCTTC.

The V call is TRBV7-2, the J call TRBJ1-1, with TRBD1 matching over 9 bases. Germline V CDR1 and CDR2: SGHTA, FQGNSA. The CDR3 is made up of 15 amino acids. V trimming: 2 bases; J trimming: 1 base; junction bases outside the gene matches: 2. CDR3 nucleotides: TGTGCCAGCAGCTTAACAGGGGGCCAGAACACTGAAGCTTTCTTT. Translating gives CASSLTGGQNTEAFF.

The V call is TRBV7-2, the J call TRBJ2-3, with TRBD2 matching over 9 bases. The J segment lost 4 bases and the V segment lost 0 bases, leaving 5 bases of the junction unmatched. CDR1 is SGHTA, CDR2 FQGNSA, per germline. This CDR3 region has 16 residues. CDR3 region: CASSLARAGGSDTQYF. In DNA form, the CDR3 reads TGTGCCAGCAGCTTAGCGCGAGCGGGGGGTTCAGATACGCAGTATTTT.

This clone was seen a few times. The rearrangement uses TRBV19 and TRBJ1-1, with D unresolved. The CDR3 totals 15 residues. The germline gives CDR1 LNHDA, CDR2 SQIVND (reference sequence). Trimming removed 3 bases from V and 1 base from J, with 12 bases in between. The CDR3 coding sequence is TGTGCCAGTAGTATTGCCGCTAACCCGAACACTGAAGCTTTCTTT. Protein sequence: CASSIAANPNTEAFF.

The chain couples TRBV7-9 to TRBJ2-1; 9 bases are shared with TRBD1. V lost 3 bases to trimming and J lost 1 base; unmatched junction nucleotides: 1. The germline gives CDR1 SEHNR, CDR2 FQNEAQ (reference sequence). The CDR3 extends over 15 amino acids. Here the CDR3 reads CASSFGTGSYNEQFF. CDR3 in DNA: TGTGCCAGCAGCTTCGGGACAGGGTCCTACAATGAGCAGTTCTTC.

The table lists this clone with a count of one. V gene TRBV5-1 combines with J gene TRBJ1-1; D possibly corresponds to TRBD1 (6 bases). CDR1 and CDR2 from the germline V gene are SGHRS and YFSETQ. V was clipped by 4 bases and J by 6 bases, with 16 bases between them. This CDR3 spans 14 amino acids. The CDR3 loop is CASSPSAGAAEAFF. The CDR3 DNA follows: TGCGCCAGCAGCCCCTCGGCGGGGGCCGCTGAAGCTTTCTTT.

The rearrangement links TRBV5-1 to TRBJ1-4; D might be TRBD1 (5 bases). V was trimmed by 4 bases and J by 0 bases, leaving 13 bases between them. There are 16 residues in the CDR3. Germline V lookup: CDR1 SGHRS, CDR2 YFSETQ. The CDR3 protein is CASSPSQDATNEKLFF. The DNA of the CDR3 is TGCGCCAGCAGCCCCTCACAGGATGCAACTAATGAAAAACTGTTTTTT.

CDR3 sequence (DNA): TGCGCCAGCAGCCCGGTGGGGGGTCGATCACCCCTCCACTTT. Protein: CASSPVGGRSPLHF. The genes are TRBV4-1 and TRBJ1-6, with D perhaps TRBD1 (5 bases). Germline CDR1 is MGHRA and CDR2 is YSYEKL. Deletions cut 4 bases from V and 10 bases from J, with 14 bases between. The CDR3 runs 14 residues.

CDR3 bases: TGCGCCAGCAGGCAGACCGGGACAGGGGGCGGCTACACCTTC. It codes for CASRQTGTGGGYTF. This chain uses TRBV5-1 with TRBJ1-2; 12 bases match TRBD1. With V trimmed by 5 bases and J by 8 bases, 7 bases remained unmatched. This CDR3 is built from 14 residues. The germline gives CDR1 SGHRS, CDR2 YFSETQ.

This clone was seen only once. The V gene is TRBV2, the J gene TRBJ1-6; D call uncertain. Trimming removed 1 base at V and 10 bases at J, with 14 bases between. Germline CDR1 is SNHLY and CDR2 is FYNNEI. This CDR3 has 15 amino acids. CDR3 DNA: TGTGCCAGCAGTGAAGACCGTGGGAGGATATCACCCCTCCACTTT. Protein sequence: CASSEDRGRISPLHF.